One T cell receptor beta chain is described in this entry. What antigen it recognizes has not been identified. Base qualities are not recorded, but no much larger clone differs from it by a single base. The germline V gene (reference sequence) provides CDR1 DFQATT and CDR2 SNEGSKA. V is cut by 6 bases and J by 6 bases, and the space between the germline ends is 15 bases. Including cysteine and phenylalanine, the CDR3 has 12 amino acids. Only CDR3 DNA remains: 36 bases, in frame from the first base. Library preparation used PCR. Sequencing was performed on an Illumina HiSeq 2500. Molecular barcoding was employed in the preparation of TCR libraries, with unique molecular identifiers being used to normalize TCRbeta repertoire quantification. TCRdb applied fastp at Q25 and MiXCR to the public reads, then kept only in-frame beta chains. Rows matching on CDR3 protein sequence are summarized as one entry with the most common DNA and genes. The sample table holds about 500,000 distinct CDR3 sequences, of which 32% were seen once. Roughly 2.5% of the sample is in the top ten clones.

This entry is derived from a study of T-cell reconstitution after alpha-beta-depleted transplantation in children (dated by TCRdb to 2016 to 2017). General notes on the study: Using TCR repertoire profiling, the study quantitatively followed how T-cell immune reconstitution unfolded in children after TCRalphabeta/CD19-depleted allogeneic hematopoietic cell transplantation.

The chain is made from TRBV20-1 and TRBJ2-7; TRBD2 might be the D gene, on 6 matching bases. Sample: PBMCs from the stem cell graft donor, taken from the stem cell graft. This receptor was obtained from a human donor who donated a stem cell graft to a child with aplastic anemia. The CDR3 reads CSASGTSTEQYF. The base sequence is TGCAGTGCCTCAGGGACTTCGACCGAGCAGTACTTC.